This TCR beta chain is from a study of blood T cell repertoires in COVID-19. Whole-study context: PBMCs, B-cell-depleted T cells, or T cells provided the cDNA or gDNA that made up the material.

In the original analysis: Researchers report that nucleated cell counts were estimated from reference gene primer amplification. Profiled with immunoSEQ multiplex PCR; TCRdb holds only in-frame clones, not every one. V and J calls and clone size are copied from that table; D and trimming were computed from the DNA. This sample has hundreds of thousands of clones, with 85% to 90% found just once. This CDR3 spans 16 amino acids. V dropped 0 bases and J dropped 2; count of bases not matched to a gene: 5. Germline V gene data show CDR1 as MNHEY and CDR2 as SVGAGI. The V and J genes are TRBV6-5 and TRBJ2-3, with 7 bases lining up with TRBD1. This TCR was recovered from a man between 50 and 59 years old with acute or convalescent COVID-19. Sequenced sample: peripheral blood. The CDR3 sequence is CASSYSGTDFTDTQYF. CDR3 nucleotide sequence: TGTGCCAGCAGTTACTCCGGGACAGACTTCACAGATACGCAGTATTTT.